This T cell receptor (beta chain) emerged from a study of T cells in localized non-small cell lung cancer. On this clone: Its target is unknown.

The study's findings and limits: Sequence data derive from only one tumor region, so heterogeneity remains possible. Paired adjacent lung recovered a median approximately 62 of the top 100 tumor clones.

Clones were read by immunoSEQ multiplex PCR, and TCRdb kept only the in-frame ones, dropping some. Of 6,500 to 9,000 clones in the sample, approximately 50% were seen once. This CDR3 is 14 amino acids long. V lost 5 bases and J lost 5; bases outside the gene matches: 4. Per the germline V gene, CDR1 is MDHEN and CDR2 is SYDVKM. The rearrangement links TRBV28 to TRBJ1-3; TRBD1 matches 9 bases. The source of this sequence is a female donor over 55 with stage I lung adenocarcinoma. Material: lymph node tissue, obtained before any cancer treatment. CDR3 sequence reads: CASSIGQGRNTIYF. For the CDR3, the DNA is TGTGCCAGCAGTATTGGACAGGGGCGAAACACCATATATTTT.